The clone carrying this TCR beta chain was counted between two and nine times. Antigen: not known. Using its own MiXCR run on the RT-PCR reads, TCRdb lists one record per CDR3 protein. The sample yields 430,000 or so distinct CDR3 sequences, roughly 9.8% seen once. The data are from a study of response to subunit inactivated influenza vaccine. General study findings and limits: The authors offered the suggestion that each seasonal influenza vaccination recruits few new T cells.

The source is a man aged 45-65 years who received an inactivated influenza vaccine. The specimen was PBMCs from blood, collected 40 to 50 days after vaccination.

DNA for the CDR3: TGTGCCACCAGCATCAGGGGGCTATACGAGCAGTACTTC. It encodes CATSIRGLYEQYF. This chain uses TRBV15 with TRBJ2-7, with 8 bases fitting TRBD1. This CDR3 spans 13 amino acids. Germline loops: CDR1 LNHNV, CDR2 YYDKDF (reference sequence). Trimming took 4 bases from V and 4 from J; bases not matched to a gene: 3.